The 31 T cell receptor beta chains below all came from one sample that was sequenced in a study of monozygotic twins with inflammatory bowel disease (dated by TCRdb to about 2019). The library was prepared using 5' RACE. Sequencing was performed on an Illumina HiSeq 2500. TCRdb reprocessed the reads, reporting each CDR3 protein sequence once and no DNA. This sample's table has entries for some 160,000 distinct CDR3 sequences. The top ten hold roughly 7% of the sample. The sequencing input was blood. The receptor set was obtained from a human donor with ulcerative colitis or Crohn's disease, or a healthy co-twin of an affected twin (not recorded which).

The CDR3 here is CASSFGTGANTEAFF. V and J are TRBV7-6 and TRBJ1-1; the D call from TCRdb, TRBD1, cannot be confirmed without DNA. The germline CDR1 and CDR2 sequences are SGHVS and FNYEAQ. This CDR3 is built from 15 residues.

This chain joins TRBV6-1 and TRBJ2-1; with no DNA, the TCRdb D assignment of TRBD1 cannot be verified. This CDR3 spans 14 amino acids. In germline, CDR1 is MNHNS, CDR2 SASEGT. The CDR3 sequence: CASSSGPFEGEQFF.

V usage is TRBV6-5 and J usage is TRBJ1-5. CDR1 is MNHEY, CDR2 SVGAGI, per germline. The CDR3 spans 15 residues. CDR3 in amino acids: CASSYSSNINQPQHF.

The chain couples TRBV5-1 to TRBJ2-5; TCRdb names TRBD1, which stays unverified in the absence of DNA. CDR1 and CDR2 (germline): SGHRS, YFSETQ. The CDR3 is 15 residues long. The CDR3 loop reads CASSPGQGVEETQYF.

The CDR3 reads CASSSDSGNGNTIYF. The chain joins TRBV7-8 to TRBJ1-3; TCRdb gives TRBD1 as the D gene, but with no DNA this cannot be confirmed. Germline lookup yields CDR1 SGHVS and CDR2 FQNEAQ. This CDR3 contains 15 residues.

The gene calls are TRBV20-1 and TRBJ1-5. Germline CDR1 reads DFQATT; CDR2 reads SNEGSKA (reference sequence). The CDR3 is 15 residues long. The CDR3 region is CSARDAGQREQPQHF.

CDR3 sequence: CASSAGGTGGGGYTF. This sequence joins TRBV2 and TRBJ1-2; the TRBD1 assignment by TCRdb is unverifiable without DNA. There are 15 residues in the CDR3. In germline, CDR1 is SNHLY, CDR2 FYNNEI.

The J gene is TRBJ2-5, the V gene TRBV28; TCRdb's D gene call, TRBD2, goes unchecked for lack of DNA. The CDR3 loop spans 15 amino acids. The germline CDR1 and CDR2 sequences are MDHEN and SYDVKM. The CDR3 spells CASSPARGSIETQYF.

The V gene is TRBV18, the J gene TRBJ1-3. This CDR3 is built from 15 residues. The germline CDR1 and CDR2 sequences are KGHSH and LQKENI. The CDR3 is CASSPPSDYGNTIYF.

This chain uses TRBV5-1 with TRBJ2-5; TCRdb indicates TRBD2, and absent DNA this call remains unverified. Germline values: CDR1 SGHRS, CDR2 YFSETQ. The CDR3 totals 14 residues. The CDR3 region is CASSSLAGEETQYF.

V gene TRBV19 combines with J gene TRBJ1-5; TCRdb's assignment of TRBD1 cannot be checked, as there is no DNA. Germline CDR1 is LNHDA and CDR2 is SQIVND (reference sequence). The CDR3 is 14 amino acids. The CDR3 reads CASSLGQGYQPQHF.

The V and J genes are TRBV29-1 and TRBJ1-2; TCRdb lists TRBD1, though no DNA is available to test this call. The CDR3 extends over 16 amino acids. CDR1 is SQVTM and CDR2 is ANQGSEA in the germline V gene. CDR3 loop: CSVAAPTGAGLYGYTF.

CDR3 in amino acids: CASSLTSGGRQETQYF. This chain joins TRBV5-1 and TRBJ2-5; the TCRdb call, TRBD1, lacks DNA for checking. Germline V gene lookup returns CDR1 SGHRS and CDR2 YFSETQ. This CDR3 is built from 16 residues. The full variable domain, rest sourced from reference TRBV5-1 and TRBJ2-5, is KAGVTQTPRYLIKTRGQQVTLSCSPISGHRSVSWYQQTPGQGLQFLFEYFSETQRNKGNFPGRFSGRQFSNSRSEMNVSTLELGDSALYLCASSLTSGGRQETQYFGPGTRLLVL.

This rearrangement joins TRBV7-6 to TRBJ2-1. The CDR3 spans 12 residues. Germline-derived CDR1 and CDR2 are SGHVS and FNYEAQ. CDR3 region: CASSLESNEQFF.

The CDR3 loop is CASSLAGLTSSTDTQYF. V usage is TRBV5-1 and J usage is TRBJ2-3. Germline V CDR1 and CDR2: SGHRS, YFSETQ. The CDR3 loop spans 17 amino acids.

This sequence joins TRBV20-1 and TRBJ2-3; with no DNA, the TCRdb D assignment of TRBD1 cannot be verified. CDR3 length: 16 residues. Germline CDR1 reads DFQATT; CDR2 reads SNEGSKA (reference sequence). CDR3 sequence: CSATPLRGDLIGTQYF.

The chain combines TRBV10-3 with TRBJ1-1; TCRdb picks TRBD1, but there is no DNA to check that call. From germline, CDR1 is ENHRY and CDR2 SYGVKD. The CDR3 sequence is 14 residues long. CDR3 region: CAISVTGEDTEAFF.

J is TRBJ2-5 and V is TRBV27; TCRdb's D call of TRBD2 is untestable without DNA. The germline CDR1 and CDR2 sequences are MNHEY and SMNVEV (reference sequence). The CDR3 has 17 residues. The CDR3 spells CASSPGPGLAAQETQYF.

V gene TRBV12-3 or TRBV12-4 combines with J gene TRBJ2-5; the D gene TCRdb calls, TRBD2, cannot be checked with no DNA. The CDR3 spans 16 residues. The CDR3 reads CASSSSGAGVKETQYF.

CDR3 residues: CASSLVTGNYEQYF. V gene TRBV5-1 combines with J gene TRBJ2-7; the TCRdb call, TRBD2, lacks DNA for checking. Germline assignment: CDR1 SGHRS and CDR2 YFSETQ. The CDR3 totals 14 residues.

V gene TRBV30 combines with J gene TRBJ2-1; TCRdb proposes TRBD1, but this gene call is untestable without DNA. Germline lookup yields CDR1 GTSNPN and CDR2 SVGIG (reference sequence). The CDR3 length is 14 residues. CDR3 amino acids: CAWSSGGVYNEQFF.

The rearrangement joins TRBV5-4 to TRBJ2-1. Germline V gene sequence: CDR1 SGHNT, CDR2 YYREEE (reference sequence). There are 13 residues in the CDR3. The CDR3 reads CASSFSEGYEQFF.

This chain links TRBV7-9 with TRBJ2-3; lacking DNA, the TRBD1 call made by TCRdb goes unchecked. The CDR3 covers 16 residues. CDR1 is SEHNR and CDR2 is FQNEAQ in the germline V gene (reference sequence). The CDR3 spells CASSPPGGAGFDTQYF.

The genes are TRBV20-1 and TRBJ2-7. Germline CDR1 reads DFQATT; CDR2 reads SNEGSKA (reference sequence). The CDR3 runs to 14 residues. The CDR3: CSARDLTQNYEQYF.

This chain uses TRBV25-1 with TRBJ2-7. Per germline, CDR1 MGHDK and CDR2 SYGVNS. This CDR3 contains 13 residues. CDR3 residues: CASSWRISYEQYF.

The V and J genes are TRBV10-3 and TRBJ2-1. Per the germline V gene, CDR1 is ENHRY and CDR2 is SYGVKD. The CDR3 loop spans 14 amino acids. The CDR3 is CAIIKELGYNEQFF.

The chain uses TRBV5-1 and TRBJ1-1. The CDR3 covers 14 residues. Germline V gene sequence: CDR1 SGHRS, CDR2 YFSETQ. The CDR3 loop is CASSLDSTNTEAFF.

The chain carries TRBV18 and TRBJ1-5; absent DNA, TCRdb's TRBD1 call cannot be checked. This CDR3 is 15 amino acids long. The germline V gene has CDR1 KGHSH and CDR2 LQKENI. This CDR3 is CASSPMTGGNQPQHF.

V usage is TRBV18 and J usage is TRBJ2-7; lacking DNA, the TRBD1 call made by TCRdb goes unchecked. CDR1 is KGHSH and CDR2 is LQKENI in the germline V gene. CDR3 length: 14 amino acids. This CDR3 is CASSSGTDVNEQYF.

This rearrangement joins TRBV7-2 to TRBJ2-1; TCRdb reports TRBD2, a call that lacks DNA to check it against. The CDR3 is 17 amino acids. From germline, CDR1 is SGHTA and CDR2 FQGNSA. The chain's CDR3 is CASSLNRDYSGYNEQFF.

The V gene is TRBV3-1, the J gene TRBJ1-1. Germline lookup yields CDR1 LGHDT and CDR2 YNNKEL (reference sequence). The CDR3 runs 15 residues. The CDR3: CASSPTPNSYTEAFF.